This T cell receptor (beta chain) is drawn from a study of cytomegalovirus exposure and HLA in healthy donors. Study-level points and caveats: Sequencing probably produced one cluster of sequence variants that were highly shared. Rare TCR sequences dominated, though some public TCRs recurred in many donors.

Regarding this clone: Its antigen remains unknown.

Use of 60 Vbeta and 13 Jbeta primers characterized the PCR. The method was immunoSEQ multiplex PCR; TCRdb's version includes in-frame clones alone and lacks a portion of them. The sample has over 100,000 clones, 82% seen once. CDR1 and CDR2 (germline): KGHSH, LQKENI. Between the trimmed V and J ends, which lost 6 bases and 7 bases, there was a span of 16 bases. The CDR3 has 14 amino acids. This TCR was sampled from a man aged 25 to 40 in good health and CMV-seropositive. The chain carries TRBV18 and TRBJ1-5, with D possibly matching TRBD1 (6 bases). Specimen: PBMCs. The CDR3 sequence: CASSRDKGNQPQHF. The DNA for the CDR3 is TGTGCCAGCTCCCGGGACAAGGGAAACCAGCCCCAGCATTTT.